A single sample is the source of the 27 T cell receptor beta chains below, sequenced in a study of shared clonotypes between healthy human individuals. Clones were read by immunoSEQ multiplex PCR, and TCRdb kept only the in-frame ones, dropping some. The sample holds about 980,000 clones, around 80% seen once. The sequencing sample was made of memory CD4+ T cells sorted from blood. Indicated subset: CD45RA-negative fraction. The receptors here all came from a man aged 18 to 30 in good health.

This chain joins TRBV9 and TRBJ1-1; 9 nucleotides match TRBD1. With V trimmed by 4 bases and J by 5 bases, 9 bases remained unmatched. Per germline, CDR1 SGDLS and CDR2 YYNGEE. The CDR3 spans 15 residues. The CDR3 loop is CASSPRHRGPTEAFF. The CDR3 region has the DNA TGTGCCAGCAGCCCCCGACACAGGGGGCCAACTGAAGCTTTCTTT.

In this sample, this clone turned up once. The chain carries TRBV5-1 and TRBJ1-1, with TRBD1 identical over 8 bases. The length of the CDR3 is 14 residues. J gave up 5 bases and V 8 bases, and 11 bases lay outside the gene matches. The V gene's germline CDR1 is SGHRS and CDR2 YFSETQ. As DNA, the CDR3 is TGCGCCAGTCGTTCAGGGGGCAGTGGGACTGAAGCTTTCTTT. Translated, it gives CASRSGGSGTEAFF.

The chain carries TRBV11-3 and TRBJ2-2; tentative D call: TRBD1 (6 bases). V was clipped by 5 bases and J by 3 bases, with 13 bases between them. This CDR3 is 15 amino acids long. Germline lookup yields CDR1 SGHNT and CDR2 YENEEA. CDR3 region: CASSAYRVDTGELFF. Here the CDR3 DNA reads TGTGCCAGCAGCGCATACAGGGTCGACACCGGGGAGCTGTTTTTT.

The rearrangement uses TRBV6-5 and TRBJ2-7; no clear D. Germline V gene sequence: CDR1 MNHEY, CDR2 SVGAGI. Trimming shortened V by 6 bases and J by 4 bases, and 16 bases separated the two germline ends. This CDR3 has 14 residues. CDR3: CASRPGVQSYEQYF. The CDR3 nucleotides are TGTGCCAGCAGACCGGGCGTACAATCGTACGAGCAGTACTTC.

The CDR3 loop reads CASSPGTANQPQHF. The CDR3 DNA sequence: TGTGCCAGCAGTCCCGGGACAGCCAATCAGCCCCAGCATTTT. The chain links TRBV6-5 to TRBJ1-5; 7 bases line up with TRBD1. The germline CDR1 and CDR2 sequences are MNHEY and SVGAGI. The CDR3 has 14 amino acids. Trimming cost V 5 bases and J 3 bases; bases outside gene matches: 4.

Of note for this clone: The sample carries other DNA sequences with the same CDR3. The V call is TRBV5-1, the J call TRBJ1-2; TRBD1 might be the D (5 bases). The CDR3 has 16 residues. Trimming stripped 0 bases from V and 4 bases from J, with 16 bases between. CDR1 and CDR2 from the germline V gene are SGHRS and YFSETQ. CDR3: CASSLGQGNNVYGYTF. CDR3 nucleotide sequence: TGCGCCAGCAGCTTGGGCCAGGGCAATAATGTCTATGGCTACACCTTC.

The chain recombines TRBV5-1 with TRBJ2-1, with 13 nucleotides matching TRBD2. V trimming: 4 bases; J trimming: 7 bases; junction bases outside the gene matches: 2. The germline CDR1 and CDR2 sequences are SGHRS and YFSETQ. CDR3 length equals 14 residues. The CDR3 sequence: CASSGTSGANEQFF. The CDR3, as DNA: TGCGCCAGCAGCGGGACTAGCGGGGCAAATGAGCAGTTCTTC.

The chain recombines TRBV29-1 with TRBJ1-1; no clear D gene. Germline loops: CDR1 SQVTM, CDR2 ANQGSEA. Trimming removed 0 bases from V and 5 bases from J, with 7 bases in between. The CDR3 loop spans 12 amino acids. The CDR3 region has the DNA TGCAGCGTTGAAGAGGCGAGAACTGAAGCTTTCTTT. Encoded protein: CSVEEARTEAFF.

The chain is built from TRBV10-1 and TRBJ2-1, with TRBD1 matching over 11 bases. CDR1 is WNHNN, CDR2 SYGVQD, per germline (reference sequence). CDR3 length equals 17 residues. The V and J ends lost 0 bases and 6 bases, in that order; junction bases with no gene match: 7. The CDR3, as DNA: TGCGCCAGCAGTGAGTCGGTGGGGACAGGGGGGGGCAATGAGCAGTTCTTC. This codes for CASSESVGTGGGNEQFF.

The gene calls are TRBV9 and TRBJ2-3; D remains ambiguous. Germline V CDR1 and CDR2: SGDLS, YYNGEE. This CDR3 region has 14 residues. V was pared by 1 base and J by 5 bases, with 11 bases between. CDR3 amino acids: CASSVYHRGDTQYF. CDR3 DNA sequence: TGTGCCAGCAGCGTATATCATCGTGGAGATACGCAGTATTTT. Variable domain in full (rest from reference TRBV9 and TRBJ2-3): DSGVTQTPKHLITATGQRVTLRCSPRSGDLSVYWYQQSLDQGLQFLIQYYNGEERAKGNILERFSAQQFPDLHSELNLSSLELGDSALYFCASSVYHRGDTQYFGPGTRLTVL.

The rearrangement joins TRBV19 to TRBJ1-5; D is perhaps TRBD1 (6 bases). The CDR3 extends over 17 amino acids. The germline gives CDR1 LNHDA, CDR2 SQIVND (reference sequence). V was pared by 5 bases and J by 1 base, with 18 bases between. CDR3: CASSPNREWGSNQPQHF. As DNA, the CDR3 is TGTGCCAGTAGTCCCAACAGGGAATGGGGAAGCAATCAGCCCCAGCATTTT.

The gene calls are TRBV5-1 and TRBJ2-7; 10 positions match TRBD2. The CDR3 totals 16 residues. V trimming: 4 bases; J trimming: 4 bases; junction bases outside the gene matches: 11. Germline V gene lookup returns CDR1 SGHRS and CDR2 YFSETQ. The CDR3 DNA reads TGCGCCAGCAGCCCCCAGACTAGCGGGTGGCGATACGAGCAGTACTTC. This translates into CASSPQTSGWRYEQYF.

The chain couples TRBV2 to TRBJ2-1, with TRBD1 matching over 8 bases. The CDR3 loop spans 14 amino acids. V gave up 9 bases and J gave up 2 bases; unmatched junction bases: 6. Per germline, CDR1 SNHLY and CDR2 FYNNEI. In DNA form, the CDR3 reads TGTGCCAGTGCCCCGGACAGGGCCTACAATGAGCAGTTCTTC. Translated: CASAPDRAYNEQFF.

This clone occurred once. In DNA, the CDR3 is TGTGCCAGCAAGCTAGCGGGGGGGAACTACAATGAGCAGTTCTTC. Translated: CASKLAGGNYNEQFF. The chain is built from TRBV2 and TRBJ2-1; 12 bases match TRBD2. V lost 7 bases and J lost 3; bases outside the gene matches: 4. This CDR3 has 15 residues. CDR1 SNHLY and CDR2 FYNNEI come from the germline V gene.

The chain joins TRBV30 to TRBJ2-3; unclear D gene. This CDR3 has 14 amino acids. Germline V gene data show CDR1 as GTSNPN and CDR2 as SVGIG (reference sequence). Trimming took off 1 base at V and 5 bases at J, with 13 bases between the two ends. The CDR3: CAWSGVSSRDTQYF. The CDR3 coding sequence is TGTGCCTGGAGTGGAGTTAGTAGTCGAGATACGCAGTATTTT. The variable domain in full, completed from reference TRBV30 and TRBJ2-3, reads SQTIHQWPATLVQPVGSPLSLECTVEGTSNPNLYWYRQAAGRGLQLLFYSVGIGQISSEVPQNLSASRPQDRQFILSSKKLLLSDSGFYLCAWSGVSSRDTQYFGPGTRLTVL.

In its sample, this clone was seen once. The V call is TRBV5-4, the J call TRBJ2-1, with D perhaps matching TRBD1 (5 bases). This CDR3 is 17 amino acids long. V gave up 4 bases and J gave up 6 bases, with 23 bases separating them. From germline, CDR1 is SGHNT and CDR2 YYREEE (reference sequence). The CDR3 DNA sequence: TGTGCCAGCAGCAGCCCAATTGGGGCCCAGGAGACCAATGAGCAGTTCTTC. This translates into CASSSPIGAQETNEQFF.

The chain combines TRBV6-1 with TRBJ2-7, with TRBD1 as a possible D gene (5 bases). Germline V CDR1 and CDR2: MNHNS, SASEGT. The CDR3 contains 14 residues. V lost 1 base and J 4 bases, leaving 11 bases between the germline ends. The CDR3 sequence: CASSEVWGRYEQYF. DNA for the CDR3: TGTGCCAGCAGTGAAGTTTGGGGCCGATACGAGCAGTACTTC.

This chain links TRBV7-9 with TRBJ2-7; D may be TRBD1 or TRBD2 (6 bases each). Looked up from germline, CDR1 is SEHNR and CDR2 is FQNEAQ (reference sequence). The CDR3 runs 14 residues. Trimming took off 5 bases at V and 5 bases at J, with 16 bases between the two ends. The CDR3 loop reads CASSAGQGRNEQYF. CDR3 nucleotide sequence: TGTGCCAGCAGCGCGGGGCAGGGGAGGAACGAGCAGTACTTC. Variable domain in full (rest from reference TRBV7-9 and TRBJ2-7): DTGVSQNPRHKITKRGQNVTFRCDPISEHNRLYWYRQTLGQGPEFLTYFQNEAQLEKSRLLSDRFSAERPKGSFSTLEIQRTEQGDSAMYLCASSAGQGRNEQYFGPGTRLTVT.

CDR3 in amino acids: CASSTLLEMNTEAFF. CDR3 nucleotide sequence: TGTGCCAGTAGTACGTTACTTGAGATGAACACTGAAGCTTTCTTT. This chain uses TRBV19 with TRBJ1-1; no firm D call. The V gene's germline CDR1 is LNHDA and CDR2 SQIVND (reference sequence). The CDR3 is 15 residues long. Trimming pared 4 bases from V and 0 bases from J, leaving 12 bases between.

This chain joins TRBV1 and TRBJ2-7; the table's D call, TRBD2, has no DNA check behind it. TRBV1 is flagged as a pseudogene. The CDR3 has 17 amino acids. Here the CDR3 reads CTSSTRTSGGDAYEQYF. CDR3 nucleotide sequence: TGCACCAGCAGCACCCGGACTAGCGGGGGCGACGCCTACGAGCAGTACTTC.

This chain joins TRBV9 and TRBJ1-1; D is uncertain. Germline V CDR1 and CDR2: SGDLS, YYNGEE. The CDR3 extends over 14 amino acids. Trimming shortened V by 0 bases and J by 1 base, and 7 bases separated the two germline ends. CDR3 sequence reads: CASSVAWQNTEAFF. CDR3 coding DNA: TGTGCCAGCAGCGTAGCTTGGCAGAACACTGAAGCTTTCTTT.

The chain couples TRBV29-1 to TRBJ1-2, with D maybe TRBD1 (6 bases). Trimming removed 6 bases from V and 7 bases from J, with 12 bases in between. The germline CDR1 and CDR2 sequences are SQVTM and ANQGSEA. CDR3 size: 11 residues. The CDR3 nucleotides are TGCAGCGTGCAGGGGATCGGTGGCTACACCTTC. Amino acid sequence: CSVQGIGGYTF.

The V and J genes are TRBV30 and TRBJ1-6; D gene ambiguous. V was clipped by 5 bases and J by 8 bases, with 16 bases between them. Germline CDR1 and CDR2: GTSNPN and SVGIG (reference sequence). The CDR3 is 14 residues long. The CDR3 sequence: CAWSLASGYSPLHF. The DNA for the CDR3 is TGTGCCTGGTCGTTGGCTTCGGGATATTCACCCCTCCACTTT.

The V and J genes are TRBV28 and TRBJ2-2; 8 positions match TRBD2. The CDR3 sequence is 15 residues long. CDR1 MDHEN and CDR2 SYDVKM come from the germline V gene. V lost 6 bases, J lost 2 bases, and 5 bases stayed unmatched. CDR3 DNA: TGTGCCAGCAGATTTAGCGGGGTCAACACCGGGGAGCTGTTTTTT. Translated, it gives CASRFSGVNTGELFF.

The rearrangement uses TRBV5-4 and TRBJ1-6; 7 bases line up with TRBD1. Germline-derived CDR1 and CDR2 are SGHNT and YYREEE (reference sequence). This CDR3 has 17 residues. J gave up 5 bases and V 4 bases, and 12 bases lay outside the gene matches. The CDR3 sequence: CASSPRPGQSHNSPLHF. The CDR3 bases are TGTGCCAGCAGCCCAAGACCGGGACAGTCACATAATTCACCCCTCCACTTT.

The J gene is TRBJ1-6, the V gene TRBV9; D gene unclear. With 0 bases removed from V and 6 bases from J, the gap between germline ends came to 7 bases. This CDR3 comprises 14 residues. Germline CDR1 SGDLS, CDR2 YYNGEE. CDR3 sequence: CASSVERANSPLHF. For the CDR3, the DNA is TGTGCCAGCAGCGTAGAGAGAGCTAATTCACCCCTCCACTTT.

The chain uses TRBV9 and TRBJ2-2, with TRBD1 identical over 10 bases. The CDR3 is 15 residues long. Germline values: CDR1 SGDLS, CDR2 YYNGEE. V was clipped by 4 bases and J by 6 bases; unmatched bases: 6. The CDR3 region is CASSPRTGGAGELFF. CDR3 DNA sequence: TGTGCCAGCAGCCCCCGGACAGGGGGAGCCGGGGAGCTGTTTTTT.